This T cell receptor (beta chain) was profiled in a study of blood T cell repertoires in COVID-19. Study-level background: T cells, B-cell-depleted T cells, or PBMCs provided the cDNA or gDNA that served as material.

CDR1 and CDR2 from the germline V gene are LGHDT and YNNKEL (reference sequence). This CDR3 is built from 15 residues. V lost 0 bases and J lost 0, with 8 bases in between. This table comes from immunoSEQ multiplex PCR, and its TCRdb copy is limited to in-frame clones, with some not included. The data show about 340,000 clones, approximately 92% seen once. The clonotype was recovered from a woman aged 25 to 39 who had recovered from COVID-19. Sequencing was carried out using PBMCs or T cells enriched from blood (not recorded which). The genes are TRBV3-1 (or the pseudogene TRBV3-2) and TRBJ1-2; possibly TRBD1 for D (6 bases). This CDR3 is CASSQEDSANYGYTF. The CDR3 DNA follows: TGTGCCAGCAGCCAAGAGGACAGCGCTAACTATGGCTACACCTTC.